The TCR beta chain under discussion was sequenced for a study of cytomegalovirus exposure and HLA in healthy donors. The study ran its PCR with 60 Vbeta and 13 Jbeta primers. Libraries were prepared by immunoSEQ multiplex PCR; TCRdb keeps only in-frame clonotypes and omits some of them. Of roughly 200,000 clones in the sample, 70% to 80% were seen once. V was shortened by 2 bases and J by 4 bases, with 5 bases between the two germline ends. This CDR3 is built from 13 residues. Germline lookup yields CDR1 MNHEY and CDR2 SMNVEV (reference sequence). The rearrangement uses TRBV27 and TRBJ2-2; D gene uncertain. The sequence was obtained from a woman in her 30s in good health and CMV-seronegative. Sequenced material: PBMCs. This CDR3 is CASSLGRTGELFF. The CDR3 coding sequence is TGTGCCAGCAGTTTAGGCCGCACCGGGGAGCTGTTTTTT.